This T cell receptor (beta chain) was captured in a study of cytomegalovirus exposure and HLA in healthy donors. The study's findings and limits: Further analysis was carried out later, and it showed several of the most significant clusters appearing linked to common viral pathogens.

13 Jbeta primers and 60 Vbeta primers were used for the PCR. Sequenced by immunoSEQ multiplex PCR; TCRdb stores in-frame clones only, minus some. Among some 110,000 clones listed, about three quarters were seen once. The ends were cut back, 2 bases at V and 3 bases at J, with 13 bases in the middle. This CDR3 is built from 16 residues. Germline CDR1 LGHNA, CDR2 YNFKEQ. Worth noting for this clone: The antigen remains undetermined.

The chain carries TRBV4-2 and TRBJ1-4, with D hard to call. Sequencing was carried out using PBMCs. The sequence derives from a male donor in good health and CMV-seronegative. Written as DNA, the CDR3 is TGTGCCAGCAGCCAACCCGGGAGGGAACCTAATGAAAAACTGTTTTTT. Its translation is CASSQPGREPNEKLFF.